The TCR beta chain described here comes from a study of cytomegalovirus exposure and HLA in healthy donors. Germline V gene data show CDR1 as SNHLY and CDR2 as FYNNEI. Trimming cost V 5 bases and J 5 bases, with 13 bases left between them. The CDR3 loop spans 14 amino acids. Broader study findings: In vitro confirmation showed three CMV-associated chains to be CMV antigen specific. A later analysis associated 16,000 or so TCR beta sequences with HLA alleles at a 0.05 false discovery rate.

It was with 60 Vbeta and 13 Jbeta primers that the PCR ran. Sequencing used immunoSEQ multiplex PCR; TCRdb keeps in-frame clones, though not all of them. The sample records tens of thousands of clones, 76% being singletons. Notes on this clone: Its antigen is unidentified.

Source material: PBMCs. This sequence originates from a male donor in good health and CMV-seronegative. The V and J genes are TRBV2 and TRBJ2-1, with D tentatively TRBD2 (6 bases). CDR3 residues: CASSRLVTDNEQFF. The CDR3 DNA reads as TGTGCCAGCAGTAGACTAGTAACCGACAATGAGCAGTTCTTC.